This is a list of T cell receptor beta chains from one sample in a study of beta chain features in type 1 diabetes. Repertoires were generated with immunoSEQ multiplex PCR, while TCRdb's copy carries only in-frame clones and drops some. The sample has hundreds of thousands of clones, roughly 15% seen once. What was sequenced was central memory CD4+ T cells from blood. All receptors come from a man aged 25 to 45 in good health. Both conserved end residues are part of each CDR3. A D gene is named only where the DNA matches it firmly. Clone size is given for some rows only: seen once, a few or many times, or a class if the clone is expanded.

j_call d_call clone_size v_call cdr3_aa cdr3_nt
TRBJ2-3 TRBD2 NA TRBV2 CASSEVWRGGRDTQYF TGTGCCAGCAGTGAAGTATGGCGGGGGGGAAGAGATACGCAGTATTTT
TRBJ1-1 NA once TRBV6-5 CASSQTSGANTEAFF TGTGCCAGCAGTCAAACATCAGGGGCGAACACTGAAGCTTTCTTT
TRBJ2-1 TRBD1 few TRBV7-2 CASSLATRGYEQFF TGTGCCAGCAGCTTAGCGACCAGGGGGTATGAGCAGTTCTTC
TRBJ2-3 TRBD1 few TRBV5-6 CASSQTGPDTQYF TGTGCCAGCAGCCAGACAGGGCCAGATACGCAGTATTTT
TRBJ1-5 NA few TRBV7-2 CASSILGINQPQHF TGTGCCAGCAGCATTCTCGGAATCAATCAGCCCCAGCATTTT
TRBJ1-1 NA NA TRBV5-8 CASSLALIEAFF TGTGCCAGCAGCTTGGCCTTGATTGAAGCTTTCTTT
TRBJ2-7 NA few TRBV7-9 CASSSPIGREQYF TGTGCCAGCAGCTCCCCGATAGGTCGGGAGCAGTACTTC
TRBJ1-1 NA NA TRBV5-1 CASSLGGTTAEAFF TGCGCCAGCAGCTTGGGTGGCACGACGGCCGAAGCTTTCTTT
TRBJ1-6 NA NA TRBV6-1 CATQRTEGISPLHF TGTGCCACCCAGCGGACAGAGGGTATTTCACCCCTCCACTTT
TRBJ1-5 NA few TRBV5-4 CASSLAPGGNQPQHF TGTGCCAGCAGCTTGGCGCCGGGGGGTAATCAGCCCCAGCATTTT
TRBJ2-1 NA few TRBV4-3 CASSHDFPPSSYNEQFF TGCGCCAGCAGCCACGATTTTCCGCCTAGCTCCTACAATGAGCAGTTCTTC
TRBJ1-5 TRBD1 NA TRBV2 CASEGPQQGNQPQHF TGTGCCAGCGAGGGGCCTCAACAGGGGAATCAGCCCCAGCATTTT
TRBJ1-1 NA few TRBV29-1 CSVEVLGTRNEAFF TGCAGCGTTGAGGTTTTGGGGACCCGCAATGAAGCTTTCTTT
TRBJ2-1 TRBD2 few TRBV5-4 CASSPTSGVYEQFF TGTGCCAGCAGCCCTACTAGCGGGGTGTATGAGCAGTTCTTC
TRBJ2-1 TRBD2 NA TRBV29-1 CSVRASGAGSYNEQFF TGCAGCGTTCGGGCAAGCGGAGCGGGATCCTACAATGAGCAGTTCTTC
TRBJ2-5 TRBD2 few TRBV7-9 CASRGAGETQYF TGTGCCAGCAGGGGAGCGGGGGAGACCCAGTACTTC
TRBJ2-3 NA once TRBV9 CASSGGRTTDTQYF TGTGCCAGCAGCGGCGGGCGAACCACAGATACGCAGTATTTT
TRBJ2-3 TRBD1 few TRBV4-1 CASSLTGQGTDTQYF TGCGCCAGCAGCCTAACGGGACAGGGCACAGATACGCAGTATTTT
TRBJ2-5 NA NA TRBV5-4 CASSRMSRAGETQYF TGTGCCAGCAGCCGTATGTCCCGAGCCGGAGAGACCCAGTACTTC
TRBJ2-1 TRBD2 few TRBV19 CASSLDSGSYNEQFF TGTGCCAGTAGCCTCGACAGCGGGAGTTACAATGAGCAGTTCTTC
TRBJ1-1 NA many TRBV4-3 CASSHGHQNTEAFF TGCGCCAGCAGCCACGGGCACCAGAACACTGAAGCTTTCTTT
TRBJ1-6 NA NA TRBV28 CASSFSKAGYAPLHF TGTGCCAGCAGTTTCTCAAAGGCCGGCTACGCACCCCTCCACTTT
TRBJ1-3 NA NA TRBV2 CATGRGAGNTIYF TGTGCCACCGGGCGGGGAGCTGGAAACACCATATATTTT
TRBJ2-3 NA NA TRBV11-3 CASSIPTGGLDTQYF TGTGCCAGCAGCATACCAACAGGTGGCCTTGATACGCAGTATTTT
TRBJ2-1 TRBD2 few TRBV2 CASIYGTSGYNEQFF TGTGCCAGCATCTATGGGACTAGCGGTTACAATGAGCAGTTCTTC
TRBJ1-2 TRBD1 few TRBV5-1 CASSLARQGPANYGYTF TGCGCCAGCAGCCTAGCAAGACAGGGGCCAGCTAACTATGGCTACACCTTC
TRBJ2-7 TRBD1 NA TRBV11-2 CASSSGQGRDEQYF TGTGCCAGCAGCTCCGGACAGGGTAGGGACGAGCAGTACTTC
TRBJ1-2 NA NA TRBV5-1 CASTSSGANYGYTF TGCGCCAGCACCTCATCGGGAGCTAACTATGGCTACACCTTC
TRBJ2-3 NA few TRBV10-3 CAISANTFSTDTQYF TGTGCCATCAGTGCGAATACTTTCTCCACAGATACGCAGTATTTT
TRBJ2-2 TRBD2 NA TRBV9 CASSARPGTLGRTGELFF TGTGCCAGCAGCGCTAGACCGGGGACTCTCGGGAGGACCGGGGAGCTGTTTTTT
TRBJ2-2 NA NA TRBV30 CAWTARGWTGELFF TGTGCCTGGACGGCCAGGGGATGGACCGGGGAGCTGTTTTTT
TRBJ2-7 NA few TRBV18 CASRKSYEQYF TGTGCCAGCCGCAAGAGTTACGAGCAGTACTTC
TRBJ2-1 NA NA TRBV7-2 CASSRPGGHEQFF TGTGCCAGCAGTCGCCCGGGCGGCCATGAGCAGTTCTTC
TRBJ1-2 TRBD1 few TRBV27 CASSLLGQGTLNYGYTF TGTGCCAGCAGTTTGTTGGGACAGGGGACCCTTAACTATGGCTACACCTTC
TRBJ1-2 NA few TRBV25-1 CASSDRIRPYGYTF TGTGCCAGCAGTGATCGGATCCGCCCCTATGGCTACACCTTC